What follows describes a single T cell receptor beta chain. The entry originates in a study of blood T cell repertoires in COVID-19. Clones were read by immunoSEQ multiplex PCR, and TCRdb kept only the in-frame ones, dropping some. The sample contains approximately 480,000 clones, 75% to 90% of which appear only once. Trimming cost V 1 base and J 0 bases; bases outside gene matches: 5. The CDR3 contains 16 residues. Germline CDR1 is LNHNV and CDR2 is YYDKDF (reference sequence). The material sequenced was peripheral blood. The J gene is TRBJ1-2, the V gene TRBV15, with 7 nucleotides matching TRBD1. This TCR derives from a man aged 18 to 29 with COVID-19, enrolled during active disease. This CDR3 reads CATSRVWDSTNYGYTF. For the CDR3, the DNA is TGTGCCACCAGCAGAGTCTGGGACAGTACTAACTATGGCTACACCTTC.